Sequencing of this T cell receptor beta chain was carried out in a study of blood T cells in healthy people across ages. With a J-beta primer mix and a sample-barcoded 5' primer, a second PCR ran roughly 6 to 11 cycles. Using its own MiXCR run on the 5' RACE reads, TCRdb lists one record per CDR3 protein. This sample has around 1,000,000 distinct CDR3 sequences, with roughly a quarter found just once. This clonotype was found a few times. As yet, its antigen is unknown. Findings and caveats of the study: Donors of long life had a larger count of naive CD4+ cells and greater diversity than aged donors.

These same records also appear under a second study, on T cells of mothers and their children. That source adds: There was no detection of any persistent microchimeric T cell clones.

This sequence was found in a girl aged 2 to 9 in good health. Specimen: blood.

The CDR3 DNA reads as TGTGCCAGCAGTGAGACAGGGGACTATGGCTACACCTTC. It translates to CASSETGDYGYTF. The chain has TRBV6-1 and TRBJ1-2, with 8 bases matching TRBD1. CDR3 size: 13 residues. V lost 3 bases and J lost 3; bases outside the gene matches: 0. From germline, CDR1 is MNHNS and CDR2 SASEGT.